This TCR beta chain originates from a study of cytomegalovirus exposure and HLA in healthy donors. This CDR3 spans 13 amino acids. From germline, CDR1 is SGHVS and CDR2 FQNEAQ. This clone has only a few counts. The junction departs from germline at one end; a sequencing error may be responsible. Both 60 Vbeta primers and 13 Jbeta primers went into the PCR. Assay: immunoSEQ multiplex PCR; the TCRdb copy retains only in-frame clones and omits some. In the table there are over 100,000 clones, about 8.5% of which are singletons. Sequences were obtained from PBMCs. The rearrangement uses TRBV7-8 and TRBJ1-2; D is unresolved. This clonotype originated in a middle-aged man in good health and CMV-seronegative. The CDR3 nucleotides read TGTGCCAGCAGCTTCGAGGAAAGCTATGGCTACGCCTTC. Its translation: CASSFEESYGYAF.